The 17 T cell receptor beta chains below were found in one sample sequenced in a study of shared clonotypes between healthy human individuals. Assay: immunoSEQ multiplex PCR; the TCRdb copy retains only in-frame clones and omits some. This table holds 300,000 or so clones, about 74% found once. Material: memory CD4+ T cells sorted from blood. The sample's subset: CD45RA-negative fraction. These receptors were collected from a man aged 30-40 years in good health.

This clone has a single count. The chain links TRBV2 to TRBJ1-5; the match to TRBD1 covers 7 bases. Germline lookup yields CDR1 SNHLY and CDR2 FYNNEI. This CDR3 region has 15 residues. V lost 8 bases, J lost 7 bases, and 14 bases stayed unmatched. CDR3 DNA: TGTGCCAGCGGTTACGTTAGGGGGCGCGTACAGCCCCAGCATTTT. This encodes CASGYVRGRVQPQHF.

CDR3 in amino acids: CASSATGSVGNTIYF. The CDR3 nucleotides read TGTGCCAGCAGCGCCACAGGGTCGGTGGGAAACACCATATATTTT. This chain joins TRBV9 and TRBJ1-3; perhaps TRBD1 as D (6 bases). The CDR3 totals 15 residues. V was shortened by 3 bases and J by 4 bases, with 14 bases between the two germline ends. CDR1 and CDR2 (germline): SGDLS, YYNGEE.

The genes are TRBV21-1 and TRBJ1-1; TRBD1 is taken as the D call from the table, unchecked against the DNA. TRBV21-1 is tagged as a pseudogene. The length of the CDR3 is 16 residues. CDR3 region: CASSKPGTGYLPEAFF. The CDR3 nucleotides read TGTGCCAGCAGCAAACCGGGGACAGGCTATCTACCGGAAGCTTTCTTT.

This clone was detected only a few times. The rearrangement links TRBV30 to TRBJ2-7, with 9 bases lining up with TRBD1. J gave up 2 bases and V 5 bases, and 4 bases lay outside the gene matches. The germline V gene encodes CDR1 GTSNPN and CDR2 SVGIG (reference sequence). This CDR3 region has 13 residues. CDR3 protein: CAWGGQGPYEQYF. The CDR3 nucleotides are TGTGCCTGGGGGGGACAGGGACCCTACGAGCAGTACTTC.

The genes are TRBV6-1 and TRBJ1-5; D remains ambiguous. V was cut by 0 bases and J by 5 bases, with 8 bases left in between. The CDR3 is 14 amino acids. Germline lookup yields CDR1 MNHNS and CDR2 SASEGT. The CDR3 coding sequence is TGTGCCAGCAGTGAAGCTGGTGGACATCAGCCCCAGCATTTT. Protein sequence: CASSEAGGHQPQHF.

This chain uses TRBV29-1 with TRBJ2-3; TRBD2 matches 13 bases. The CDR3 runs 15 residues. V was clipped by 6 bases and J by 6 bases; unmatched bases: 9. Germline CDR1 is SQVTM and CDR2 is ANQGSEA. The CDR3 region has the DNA TGCAGCGTCAGCTCACTAGCGGGAGGGCTGGATACGCAGTATTTT. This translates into CSVSSLAGGLDTQYF.

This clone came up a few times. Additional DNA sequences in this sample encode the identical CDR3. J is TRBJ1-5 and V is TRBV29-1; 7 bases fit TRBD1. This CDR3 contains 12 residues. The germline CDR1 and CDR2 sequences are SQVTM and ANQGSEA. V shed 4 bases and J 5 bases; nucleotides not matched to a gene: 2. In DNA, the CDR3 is TGCAGCGTTGGCACAGGGGATCAGCCCCAGCATTTT. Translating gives CSVGTGDQPQHF.

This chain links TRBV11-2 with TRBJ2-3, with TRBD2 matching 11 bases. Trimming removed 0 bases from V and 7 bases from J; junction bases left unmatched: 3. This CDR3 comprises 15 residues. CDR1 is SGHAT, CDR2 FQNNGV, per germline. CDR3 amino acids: CASSLELAGANTQYF. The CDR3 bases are TGTGCCAGCAGCTTAGAACTAGCGGGAGCAAATACGCAGTATTTT.

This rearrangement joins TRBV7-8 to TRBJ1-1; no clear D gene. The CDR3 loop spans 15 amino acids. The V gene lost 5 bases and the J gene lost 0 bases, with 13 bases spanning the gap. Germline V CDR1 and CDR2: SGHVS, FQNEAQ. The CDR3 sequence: CASSAQGALNTEAFF. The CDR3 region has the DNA TGTGCCAGCAGCGCACAAGGAGCATTGAACACTGAAGCTTTCTTT.

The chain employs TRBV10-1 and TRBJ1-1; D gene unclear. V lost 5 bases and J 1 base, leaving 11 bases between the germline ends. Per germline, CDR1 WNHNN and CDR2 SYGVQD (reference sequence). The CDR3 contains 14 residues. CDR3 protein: CASSQSGKNTEAFF. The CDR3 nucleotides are TGCGCCAGCAGTCAATCTGGGAAGAACACTGAAGCTTTCTTT.

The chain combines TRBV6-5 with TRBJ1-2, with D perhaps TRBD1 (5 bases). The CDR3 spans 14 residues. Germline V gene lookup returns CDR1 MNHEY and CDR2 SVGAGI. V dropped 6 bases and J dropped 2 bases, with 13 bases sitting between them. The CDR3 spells CASRRQSGNYGYTF. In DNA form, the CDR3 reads TGTGCCAGCAGGAGACAGAGCGGCAACTATGGCTACACCTTC.

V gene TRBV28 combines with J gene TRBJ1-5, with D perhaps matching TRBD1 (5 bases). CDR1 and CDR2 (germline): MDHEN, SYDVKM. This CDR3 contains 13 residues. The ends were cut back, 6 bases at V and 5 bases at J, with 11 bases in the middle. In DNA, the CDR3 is TGTGCCAGCAGGTTACAGGTACATCAGCCCCAGCATTTT. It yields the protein CASRLQVHQPQHF.

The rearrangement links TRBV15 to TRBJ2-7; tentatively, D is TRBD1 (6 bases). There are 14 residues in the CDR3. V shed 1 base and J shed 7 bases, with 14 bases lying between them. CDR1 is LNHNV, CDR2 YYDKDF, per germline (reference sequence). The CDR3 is CATSRGGGLKEQYF. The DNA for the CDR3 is TGTGCCACCAGCAGAGGAGGGGGTTTAAAGGAGCAGTACTTC.

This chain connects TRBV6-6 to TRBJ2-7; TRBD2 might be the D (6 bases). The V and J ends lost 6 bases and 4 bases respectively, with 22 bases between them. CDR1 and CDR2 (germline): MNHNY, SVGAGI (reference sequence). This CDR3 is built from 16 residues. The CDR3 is CASSRSAQDGGYEQYF. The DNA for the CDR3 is TGTGCCAGCAGCCGGTCGGCCCAGGACGGGGGATACGAGCAGTACTTC.

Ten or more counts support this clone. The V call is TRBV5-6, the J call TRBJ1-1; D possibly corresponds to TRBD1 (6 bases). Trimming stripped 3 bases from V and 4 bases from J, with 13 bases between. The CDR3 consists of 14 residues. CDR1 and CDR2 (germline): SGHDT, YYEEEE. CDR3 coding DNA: TGTGCCAGCAGCTGGGGTGGGGGCGTCACTGAAGCTTTCTTT. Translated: CASSWGGGVTEAFF.

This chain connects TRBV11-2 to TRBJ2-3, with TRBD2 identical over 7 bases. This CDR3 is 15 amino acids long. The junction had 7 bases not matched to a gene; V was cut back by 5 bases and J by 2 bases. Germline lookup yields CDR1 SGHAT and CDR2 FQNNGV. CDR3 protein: CASSIGLDNTDTQYF. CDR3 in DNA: TGTGCCAGCAGCATAGGACTAGACAACACAGATACGCAGTATTTT.

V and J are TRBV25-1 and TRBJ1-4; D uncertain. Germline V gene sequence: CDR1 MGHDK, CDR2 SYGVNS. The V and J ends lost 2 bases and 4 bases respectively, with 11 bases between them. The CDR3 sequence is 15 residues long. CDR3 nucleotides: TGTGCCAGCAGTGAAGCAAGGGATTTTAATGAAAAACTGTTTTTT. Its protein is CASSEARDFNEKLFF.